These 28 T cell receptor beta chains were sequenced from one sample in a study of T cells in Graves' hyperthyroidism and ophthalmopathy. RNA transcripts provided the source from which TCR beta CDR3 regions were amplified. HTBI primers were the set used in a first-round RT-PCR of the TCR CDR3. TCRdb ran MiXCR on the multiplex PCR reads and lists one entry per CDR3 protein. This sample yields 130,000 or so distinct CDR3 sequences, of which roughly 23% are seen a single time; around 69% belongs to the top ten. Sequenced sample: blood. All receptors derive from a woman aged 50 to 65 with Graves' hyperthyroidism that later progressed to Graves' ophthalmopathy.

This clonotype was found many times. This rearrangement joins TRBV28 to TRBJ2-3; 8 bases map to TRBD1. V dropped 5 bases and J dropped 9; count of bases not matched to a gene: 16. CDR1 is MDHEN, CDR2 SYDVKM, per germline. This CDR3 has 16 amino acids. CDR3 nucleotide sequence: TGTGCCAGCAGTCCTGGTGGGACAGGCGCTCGAGGGACGCAGTATTTT. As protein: CASSPGGTGARGTQYF.

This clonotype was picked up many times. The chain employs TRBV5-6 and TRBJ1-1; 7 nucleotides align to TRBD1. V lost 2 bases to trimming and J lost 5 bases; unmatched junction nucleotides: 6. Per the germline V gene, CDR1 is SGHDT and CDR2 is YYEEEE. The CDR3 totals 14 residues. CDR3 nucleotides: TGTGCCAGCAGCTTAAGGGGGCTTGGGACTGAAGCTTTCTTT. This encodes CASSLRGLGTEAFF.

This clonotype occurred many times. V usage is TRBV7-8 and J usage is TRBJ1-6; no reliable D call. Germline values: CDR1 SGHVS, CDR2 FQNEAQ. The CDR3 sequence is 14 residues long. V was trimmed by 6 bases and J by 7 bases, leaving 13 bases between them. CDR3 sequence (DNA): TGTGCCAGCAGACGGACCGCGGGAAATTCACCCCTCCACTTT. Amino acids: CASRRTAGNSPLHF.

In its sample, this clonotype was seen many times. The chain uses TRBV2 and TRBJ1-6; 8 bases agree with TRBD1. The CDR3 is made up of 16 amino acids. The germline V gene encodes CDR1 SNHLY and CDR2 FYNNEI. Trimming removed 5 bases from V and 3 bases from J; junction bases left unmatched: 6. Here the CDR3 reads CASSRDRSIYNSPLHF. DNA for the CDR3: TGTGCCAGCAGTCGGGACAGGAGCATCTATAATTCACCCCTCCACTTT.

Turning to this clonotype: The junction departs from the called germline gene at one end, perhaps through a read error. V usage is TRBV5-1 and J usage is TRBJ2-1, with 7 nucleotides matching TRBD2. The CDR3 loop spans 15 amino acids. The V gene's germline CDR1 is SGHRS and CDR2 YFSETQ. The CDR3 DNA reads TGCGCCGGCAGCGTTTCTAGCGGTTCCTACAATGAGCAGTTCTTC. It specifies CAGSVSSGSYNEQFF.

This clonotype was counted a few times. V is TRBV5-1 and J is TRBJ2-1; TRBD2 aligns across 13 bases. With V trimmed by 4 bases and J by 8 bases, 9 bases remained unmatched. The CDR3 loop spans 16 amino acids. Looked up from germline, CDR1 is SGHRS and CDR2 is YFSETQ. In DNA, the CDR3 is TGCGCCAGCAGCCTTGGGACTAGCGGGAAGTTCGATGAGCAGTTCTTC. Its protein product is CASSLGTSGKFDEQFF.

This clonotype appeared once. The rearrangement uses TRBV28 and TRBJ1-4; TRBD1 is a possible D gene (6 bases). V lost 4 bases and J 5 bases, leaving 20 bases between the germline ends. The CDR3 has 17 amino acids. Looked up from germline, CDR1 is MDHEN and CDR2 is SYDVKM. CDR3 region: CASSSRGRGRLNEKLFF. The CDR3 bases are TGTGCCAGCAGTTCACGAGGCAGGGGCCGCCTAAATGAAAAACTGTTTTTT.

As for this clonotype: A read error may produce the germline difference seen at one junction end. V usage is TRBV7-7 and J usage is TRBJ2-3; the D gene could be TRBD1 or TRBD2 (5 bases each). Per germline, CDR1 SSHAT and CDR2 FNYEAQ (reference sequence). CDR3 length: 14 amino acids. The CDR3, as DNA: TGTGCTAGCAGCTTAGATGGGGGAGCAGATACGCAGTATTTT. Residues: CASSLDGGADTQYF.

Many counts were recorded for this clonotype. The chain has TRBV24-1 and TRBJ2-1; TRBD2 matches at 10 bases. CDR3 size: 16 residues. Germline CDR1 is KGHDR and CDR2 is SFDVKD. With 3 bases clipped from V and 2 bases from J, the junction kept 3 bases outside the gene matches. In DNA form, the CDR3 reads TGTGCCACCAGTGATGAGCGGGAGGGGGCCTACAATGAGCAGTTCTTC. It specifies CATSDEREGAYNEQFF.

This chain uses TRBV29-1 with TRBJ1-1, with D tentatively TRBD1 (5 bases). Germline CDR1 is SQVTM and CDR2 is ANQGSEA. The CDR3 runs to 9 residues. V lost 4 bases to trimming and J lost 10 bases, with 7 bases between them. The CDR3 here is CSVVQGAFF. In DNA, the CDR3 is TGCAGCGTTGTTCAGGGAGCTTTCTTT. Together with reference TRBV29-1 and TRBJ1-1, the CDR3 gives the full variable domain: SAVISQKPSRDICQRGTSLTIQCQVDSQVTMMFWYRQQPGQSLTLIATANQGSEATYESGFVIDKFPISRPNLTFSTLTVSNMSPEDSSIYLCSVVQGAFFGQGTRLTVV.

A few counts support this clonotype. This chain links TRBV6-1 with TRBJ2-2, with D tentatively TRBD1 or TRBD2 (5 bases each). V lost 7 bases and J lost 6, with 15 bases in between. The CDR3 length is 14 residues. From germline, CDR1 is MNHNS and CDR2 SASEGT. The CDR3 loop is CASTPVGESGELFF. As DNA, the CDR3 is TGTGCCAGCACCCCAGTGGGGGAATCCGGGGAGCTGTTTTTT.

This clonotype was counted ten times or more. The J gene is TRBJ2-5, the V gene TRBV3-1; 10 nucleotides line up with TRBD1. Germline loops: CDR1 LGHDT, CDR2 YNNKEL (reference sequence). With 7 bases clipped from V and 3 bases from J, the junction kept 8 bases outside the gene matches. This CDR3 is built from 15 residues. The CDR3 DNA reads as TGTGCCAGCACCACCGGGACAGGGGCGGAAGAGACCCAGTACTTC. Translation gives CASTTGTGAEETQYF.

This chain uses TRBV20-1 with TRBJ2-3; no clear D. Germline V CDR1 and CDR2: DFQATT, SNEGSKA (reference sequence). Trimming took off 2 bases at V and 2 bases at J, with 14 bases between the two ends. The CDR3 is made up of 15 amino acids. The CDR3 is CSARNPLVPTDTQYF. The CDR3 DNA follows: TGCAGTGCTAGAAATCCCCTCGTCCCCACAGATACGCAGTATTTT.

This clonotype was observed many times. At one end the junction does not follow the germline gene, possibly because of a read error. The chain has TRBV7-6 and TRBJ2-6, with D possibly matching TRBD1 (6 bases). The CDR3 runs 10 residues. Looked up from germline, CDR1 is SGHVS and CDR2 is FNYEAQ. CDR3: CASSLTTDRF. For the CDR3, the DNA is TGTGCCAGCAGCTTAACCACAGACAGGTTC.

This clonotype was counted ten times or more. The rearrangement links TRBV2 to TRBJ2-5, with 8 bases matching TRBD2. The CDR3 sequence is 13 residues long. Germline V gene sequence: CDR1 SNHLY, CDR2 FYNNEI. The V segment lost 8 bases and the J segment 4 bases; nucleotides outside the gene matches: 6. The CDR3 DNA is TGTGCCAGCCAGCGGGAGCGAGGAGAGACCCAGTACTTC. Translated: CASQRERGETQYF.

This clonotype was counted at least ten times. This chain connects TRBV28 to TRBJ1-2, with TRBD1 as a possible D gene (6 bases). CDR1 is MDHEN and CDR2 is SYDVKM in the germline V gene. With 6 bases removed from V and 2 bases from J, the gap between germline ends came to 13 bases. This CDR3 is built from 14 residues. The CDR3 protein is CASSPGGQNYGYTF. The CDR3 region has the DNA TGTGCCAGCAGCCCAGGCGGACAGAACTATGGCTACACCTTC.

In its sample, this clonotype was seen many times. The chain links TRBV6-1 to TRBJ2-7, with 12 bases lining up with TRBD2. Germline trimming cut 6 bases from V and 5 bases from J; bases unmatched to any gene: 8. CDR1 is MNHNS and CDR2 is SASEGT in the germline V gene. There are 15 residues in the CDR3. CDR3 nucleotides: TGTGCCAGCAGACCCCCTAGCGGGAGGGTGAACGAGCAGTACTTC. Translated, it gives CASRPPSGRVNEQYF.

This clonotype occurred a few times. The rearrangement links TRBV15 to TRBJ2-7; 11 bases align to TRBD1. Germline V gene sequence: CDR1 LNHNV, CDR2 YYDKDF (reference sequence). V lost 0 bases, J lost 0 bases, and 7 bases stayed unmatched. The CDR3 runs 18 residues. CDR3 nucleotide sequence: TGTGCCACCAGCAGAGAGGGACAGGGGGTTCTCGGCTCCTACGAGCAGTACTTC. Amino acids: CATSREGQGVLGSYEQYF.

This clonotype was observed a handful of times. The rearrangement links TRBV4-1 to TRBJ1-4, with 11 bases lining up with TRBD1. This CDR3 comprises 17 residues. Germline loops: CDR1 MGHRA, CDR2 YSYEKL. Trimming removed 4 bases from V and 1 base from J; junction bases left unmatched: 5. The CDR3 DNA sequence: TGCGCCAGCAGCCTCGGACAGGGGGCTCTAACTAATGAAAAACTGTTTTTT. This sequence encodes CASSLGQGALTNEKLFF.

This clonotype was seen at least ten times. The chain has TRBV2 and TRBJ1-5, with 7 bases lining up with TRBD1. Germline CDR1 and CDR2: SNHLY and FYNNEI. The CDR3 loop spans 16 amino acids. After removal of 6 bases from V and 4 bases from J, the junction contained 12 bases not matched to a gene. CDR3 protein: CASRGQRTTLNQPQHF. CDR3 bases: TGTGCCAGCAGGGGACAGCGTACCACCCTAAATCAGCCCCAGCATTTT.

The CDR3 sequence: CSARDPSGRPNGDTQYF. The CDR3 region has the DNA TGCAGTGCTAGAGATCCTAGCGGGAGACCAAACGGGGATACGCAGTATTTT. The gene calls are TRBV20-1 and TRBJ2-3; 10 bases match TRBD2. The length of the CDR3 is 17 residues. CDR1 and CDR2 from the germline V gene are DFQATT and SNEGSKA (reference sequence). Trimming removed 0 bases from V and 6 bases from J; junction bases left unmatched: 12.

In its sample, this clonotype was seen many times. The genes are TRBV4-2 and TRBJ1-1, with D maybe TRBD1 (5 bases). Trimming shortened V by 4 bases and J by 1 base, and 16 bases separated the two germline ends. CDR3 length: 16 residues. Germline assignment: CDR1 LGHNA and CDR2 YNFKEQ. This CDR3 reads CASSRRLGVENTEAFF. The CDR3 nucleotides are TGTGCCAGCAGCCGCCGCCTGGGGGTGGAGAACACTGAAGCTTTCTTT.

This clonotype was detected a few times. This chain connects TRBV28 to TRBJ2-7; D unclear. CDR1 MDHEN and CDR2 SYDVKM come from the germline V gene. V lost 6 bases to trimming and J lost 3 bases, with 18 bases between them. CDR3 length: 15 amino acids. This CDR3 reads CASRYLSGSYYEQYF. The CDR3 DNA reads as TGTGCCAGCAGATACCTCTCGGGCAGCTACTACGAGCAGTACTTC.

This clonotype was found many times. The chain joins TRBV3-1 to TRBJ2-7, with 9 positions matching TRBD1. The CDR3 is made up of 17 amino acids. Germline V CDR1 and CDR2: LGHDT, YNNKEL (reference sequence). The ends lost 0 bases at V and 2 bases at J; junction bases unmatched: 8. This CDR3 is CASSQESRGQGPYEQYF. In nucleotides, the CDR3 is TGTGCCAGCAGCCAAGAGAGTCGGGGACAGGGCCCCTACGAGCAGTACTTC.

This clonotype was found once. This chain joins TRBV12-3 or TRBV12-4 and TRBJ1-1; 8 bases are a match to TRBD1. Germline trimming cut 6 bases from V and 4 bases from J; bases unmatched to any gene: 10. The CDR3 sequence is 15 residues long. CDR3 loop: CASRYQGARGTEAFF. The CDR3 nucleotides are TGTGCCAGCAGGTATCAGGGGGCGCGTGGCACTGAAGCTTTCTTT.

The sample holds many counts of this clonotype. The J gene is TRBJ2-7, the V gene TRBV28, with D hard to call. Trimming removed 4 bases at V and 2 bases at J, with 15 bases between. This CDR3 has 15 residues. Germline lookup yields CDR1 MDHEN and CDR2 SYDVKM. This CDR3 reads CASSSTFDQTYEQYF. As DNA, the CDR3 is TGTGCCAGCAGTTCCACTTTTGACCAGACCTACGAGCAGTACTTC.

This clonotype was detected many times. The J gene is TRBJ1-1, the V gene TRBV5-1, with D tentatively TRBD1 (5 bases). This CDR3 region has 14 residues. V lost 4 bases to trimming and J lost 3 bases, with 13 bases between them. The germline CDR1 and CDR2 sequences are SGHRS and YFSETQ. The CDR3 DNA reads TGCGCCAGCAGCCAGGGTTGGACGGACACTGAAGCTTTCTTT. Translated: CASSQGWTDTEAFF.

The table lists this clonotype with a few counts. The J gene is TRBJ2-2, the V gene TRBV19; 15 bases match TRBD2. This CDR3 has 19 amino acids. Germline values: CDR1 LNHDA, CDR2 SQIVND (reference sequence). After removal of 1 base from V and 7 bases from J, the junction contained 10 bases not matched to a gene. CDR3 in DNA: TGTGCCAGTAGTATAGTAGGACTAGCGGGAGGGCATAGAGGCGGGGAGCTGTTTTTT. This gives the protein CASSIVGLAGGHRGGELFF.